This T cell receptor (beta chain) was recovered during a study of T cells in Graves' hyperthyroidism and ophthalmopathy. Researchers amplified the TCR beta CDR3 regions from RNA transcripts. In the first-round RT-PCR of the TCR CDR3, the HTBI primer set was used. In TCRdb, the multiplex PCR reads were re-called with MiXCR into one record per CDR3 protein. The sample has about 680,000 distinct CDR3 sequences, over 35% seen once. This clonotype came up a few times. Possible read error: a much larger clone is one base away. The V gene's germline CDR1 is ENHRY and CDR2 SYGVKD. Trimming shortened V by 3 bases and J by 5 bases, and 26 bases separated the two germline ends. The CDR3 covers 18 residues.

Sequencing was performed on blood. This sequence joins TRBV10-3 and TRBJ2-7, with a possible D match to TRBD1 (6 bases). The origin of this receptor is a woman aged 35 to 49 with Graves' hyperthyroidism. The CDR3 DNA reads TGTGCCATCAGTGAATCCTCTCCCAGTGCAACAGGGTTGAACGAGCAGTACTTC. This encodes CAISESSPSATGLNEQYF.